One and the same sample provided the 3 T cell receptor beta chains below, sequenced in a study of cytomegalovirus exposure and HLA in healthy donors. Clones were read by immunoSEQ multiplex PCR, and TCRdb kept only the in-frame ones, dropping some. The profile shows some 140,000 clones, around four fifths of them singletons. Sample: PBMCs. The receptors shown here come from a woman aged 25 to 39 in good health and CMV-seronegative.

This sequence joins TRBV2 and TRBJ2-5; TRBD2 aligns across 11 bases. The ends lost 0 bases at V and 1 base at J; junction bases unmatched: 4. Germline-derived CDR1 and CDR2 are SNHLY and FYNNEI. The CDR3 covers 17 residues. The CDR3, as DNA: TGTGCCAGCAGTGAAGCTTCTAGCGGGGGGCTCCAAGAGACCCAGTACTTC. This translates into CASSEASSGGLQETQYF.

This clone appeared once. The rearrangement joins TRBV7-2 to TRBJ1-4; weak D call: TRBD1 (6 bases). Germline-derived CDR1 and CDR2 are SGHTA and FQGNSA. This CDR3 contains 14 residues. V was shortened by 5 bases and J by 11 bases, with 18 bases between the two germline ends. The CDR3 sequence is CASSPIVVQGKLFF. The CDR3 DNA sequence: TGTGCCAGCAGCCCGATTGTGGTGCAGGGGAAACTGTTTTTT.

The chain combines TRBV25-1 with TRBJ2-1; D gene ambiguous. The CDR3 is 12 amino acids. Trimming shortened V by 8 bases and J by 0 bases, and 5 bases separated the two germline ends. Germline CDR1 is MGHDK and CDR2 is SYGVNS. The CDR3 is CASSGSYNEQFF. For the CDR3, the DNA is TGTGCCAGCTCGGGCTCCTACAATGAGCAGTTCTTC.